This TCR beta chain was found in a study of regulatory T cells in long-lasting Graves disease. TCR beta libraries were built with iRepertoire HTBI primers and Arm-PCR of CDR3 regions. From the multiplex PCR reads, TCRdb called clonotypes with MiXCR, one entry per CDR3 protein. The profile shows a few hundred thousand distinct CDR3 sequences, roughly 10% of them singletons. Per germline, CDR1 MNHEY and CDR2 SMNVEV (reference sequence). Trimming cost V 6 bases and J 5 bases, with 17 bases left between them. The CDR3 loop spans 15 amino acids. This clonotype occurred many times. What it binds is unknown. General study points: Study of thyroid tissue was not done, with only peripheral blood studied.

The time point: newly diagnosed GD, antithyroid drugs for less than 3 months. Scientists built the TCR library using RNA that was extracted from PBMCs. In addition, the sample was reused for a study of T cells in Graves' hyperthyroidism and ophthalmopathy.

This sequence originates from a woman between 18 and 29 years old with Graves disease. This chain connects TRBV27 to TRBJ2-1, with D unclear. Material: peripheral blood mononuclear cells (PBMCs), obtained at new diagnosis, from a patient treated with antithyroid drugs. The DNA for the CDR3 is TGTGCCAGCAGCCACCTTTATAGTGCTCACAATGAGCAGTTCTTC. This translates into CASSHLYSAHNEQFF.